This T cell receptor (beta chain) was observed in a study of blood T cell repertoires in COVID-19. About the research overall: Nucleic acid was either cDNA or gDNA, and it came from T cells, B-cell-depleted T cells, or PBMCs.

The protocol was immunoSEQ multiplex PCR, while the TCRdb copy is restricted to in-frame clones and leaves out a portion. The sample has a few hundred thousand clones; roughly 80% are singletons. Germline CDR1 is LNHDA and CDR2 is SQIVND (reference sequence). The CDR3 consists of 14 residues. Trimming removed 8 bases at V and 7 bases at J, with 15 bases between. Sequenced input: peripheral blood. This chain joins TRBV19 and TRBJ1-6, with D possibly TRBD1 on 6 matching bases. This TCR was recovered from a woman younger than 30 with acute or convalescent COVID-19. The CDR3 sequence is CASSFGQGNSPLHF. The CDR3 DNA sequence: TGTGCCAGTTCCTTCGGGCAGGGGAATTCACCCCTCCACTTT.